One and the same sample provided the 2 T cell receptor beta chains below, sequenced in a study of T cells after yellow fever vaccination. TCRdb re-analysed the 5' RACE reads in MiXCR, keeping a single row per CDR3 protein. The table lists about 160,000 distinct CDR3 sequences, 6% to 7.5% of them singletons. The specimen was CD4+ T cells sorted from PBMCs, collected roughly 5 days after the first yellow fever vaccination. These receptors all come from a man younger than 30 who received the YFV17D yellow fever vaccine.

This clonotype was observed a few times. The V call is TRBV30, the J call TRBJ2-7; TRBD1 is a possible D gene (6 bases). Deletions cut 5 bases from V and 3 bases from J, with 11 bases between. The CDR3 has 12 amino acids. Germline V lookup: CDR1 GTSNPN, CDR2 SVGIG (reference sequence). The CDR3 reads CAWEQGHYEQYF. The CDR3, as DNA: TGTGCCTGGGAACAGGGCCACTACGAGCAGTACTTC.

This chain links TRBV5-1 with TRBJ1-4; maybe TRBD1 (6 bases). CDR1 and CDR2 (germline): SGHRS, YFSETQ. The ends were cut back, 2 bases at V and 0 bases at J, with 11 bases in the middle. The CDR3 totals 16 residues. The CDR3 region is CASSLVGQTTNEKLFF. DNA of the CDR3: TGCGCCAGCAGCTTAGTTGGACAGACAACTAATGAAAAACTGTTTTTT.